The present T cell receptor (beta chain) was sequenced within a study of blood T cells in healthy people across ages. Findings and caveats of the study: It was held that diversity estimates obtained from one million T cells represented underestimates.

Note on this clonotype: Its antigen is currently unknown.

The CDR3 is 15 residues long. V gave up 4 bases and J gave up 0 bases, with 10 bases separating them. Germline CDR1 and CDR2: SEHNR and FQNEAQ (reference sequence). Using a J-beta primer mix together with a sample-barcoded 5' primer, a second PCR was run for roughly 6 to 12 cycles. TCRdb processed the 5' RACE reads anew with MiXCR; each CDR3 protein has one entry. The table lists approximately 670,000 distinct CDR3 sequences, 40% to 45% of them singletons. Material for sequencing was blood. This clonotype was sampled from a man at least 80 years old in good health. The gene calls are TRBV7-9 and TRBJ2-1; D is undetermined. The DNA for the CDR3 is TGTGCCAGCAGCTCCTCGGATCCCTCCTACAATGAGCAGTTCTTC. Translated: CASSSSDPSYNEQFF.